The T cell receptor beta chain under discussion was sequenced for a study of blood T cell repertoires in COVID-19. Measured with immunoSEQ multiplex PCR; TCRdb has only the in-frame clones, and not every one. There are roughly 130,000 clones in the sample; approximately 80% occur only once, and more than 9.5% lies in the top ten. CDR3 size: 14 residues. The V gene's germline CDR1 is MNHEY and CDR2 SVGAGI. V was shortened by 6 bases and J by 5 bases, with 14 bases between the two germline ends. The clonotype comes from a man between 35 and 55 years old with active or convalescent COVID-19. Sequenced sample: peripheral blood. V and J are TRBV6-5 and TRBJ2-1, with D possibly being TRBD2 (6 bases). The CDR3: CASSRGSPHNEQFF. For the CDR3, the DNA is TGTGCCAGCAGCCGGGGGAGCCCCCACAATGAGCAGTTCTTC.